Here is one T cell receptor beta chain with its context. Its specificity is unknown. TCRdb itself ran the reads through MiXCR, one entry per CDR3 protein. Seen here are some 940,000 distinct CDR3 sequences, around a third observed once, and the top ten hold about 14%. The data belong to a study of T cell repertoires in cytomegalovirus infection. Germline CDR1 and CDR2: SEHNR and FQNEAQ (reference sequence). The trim removed 5 bases at V and 3 bases at J, leaving 8 bases unmatched. The CDR3 covers 15 residues. The chain has TRBV7-9 and TRBJ2-3, with 7 positions matching TRBD1. This specimen was cultured CD8+ T cells from PBMCs, taken from culture after CMV antigen stimulation. The receptor's source is a human donor in good health (CMV status not recorded). Some clones in this sample may be carry-over from other donors' samples. The CDR3 DNA is TGTGCCAGCAGCGCCAGTACAGGGGCGACAGATACGCAGTATTTT. Protein product: CASSASTGATDTQYF.